This T cell receptor beta chain derives from a study of T cell changes during pregnancy in multiple sclerosis. This CDR3 has 14 amino acids. The V and J ends lost 5 bases and 12 bases respectively, with 21 bases between them. Germline V lookup: CDR1 SNHLY, CDR2 FYNNEI. The count of this clone is one. Here immunoSEQ multiplex PCR was the method, and the copy in TCRdb shows in-frame clones only, minus some. The sample contains 80,000 to 100,000 clones, about nine tenths of which appear only once. This TCR was sampled from a female donor in good health, enrolled as a control in a pregnancy study. The chain is built from TRBV2 and TRBJ2-3, with D maybe TRBD1 (5 bases). Here the sequenced sample was peripheral blood, taken in the second trimester of pregnancy. DNA of the CDR3: TGTGCCAGCAGTTATACAGGCCTCCAACCCATCCAGTATTTT. It specifies CASSYTGLQPIQYF. Supplemented by reference TRBV2 and TRBJ2-3, the full variable domain reads EPEVTQTPSHQVTQMGQEVILRCVPISNHLYFYWYRQILGQKVEFLVSFYNNEISEKSEIFDDQFSVERPDGSNFTLKIRSTKLEDSAMYFCASSYTGLQPIQYFGPGTRLTVL.